This T cell receptor beta chain was sequenced for a study of blood T cell repertoires in COVID-19. Study as a whole: T cells, B-cell-depleted T cells, or PBMCs supplied cDNA or gDNA.

Trimming shortened V by 6 bases and J by 3 bases, and 15 bases separated the two germline ends. CDR3 length: 14 residues. Germline-derived CDR1 and CDR2 are SEHNR and FQNEAQ (reference sequence). Per the original data handling: Amplification from reference gene primers served as the basis for estimated nucleated cell counts. The assay was immunoSEQ multiplex PCR, and TCRdb's table has in-frame clones only and misses some. Clone size and the V and J calls come from that table; the DNA yielded D and trimming. Of fewer than 200,000 clones in the sample, around 86% were seen once. This clone has a single count.

This receptor was identified in a man in his forties or fifties with active or convalescent COVID-19. Sequencing was done on a sample of peripheral blood. The rearrangement joins TRBV7-9 to TRBJ2-7; D uncertain. This CDR3 reads CASSHEVGLYEQYF. The CDR3 nucleotides are TGTGCCAGCAGTCACGAGGTCGGCCTCTACGAGCAGTACTTC. The whole variable domain, remainder taken from reference TRBV7-9 and TRBJ2-7, is DTGVSQNPRHKITKRGQNVTFRCDPISEHNRLYWYRQTLGQGPEFLTYFQNEAQLEKSRLLSDRFSAERPKGSFSTLEIQRTEQGDSAMYLCASSHEVGLYEQYFGPGTRLTVT.